The 22 T cell receptor beta chains in this list originate from one sample, sequenced in a study of identical twins. One entry per CDR3 protein results from TCRdb running MiXCR on the 5' RACE reads. This sample has around 680,000 distinct CDR3 sequences; over 8.5% occur once, and the top ten carry around 0.98%. Another study also made use of these data, one on yellow fever vaccine responses in identical twins.

Input material: PBMCs. The source is a woman under 30 in good health.

The chain has TRBV4-3 and TRBJ2-3; D may be TRBD1 or TRBD2 (5 bases each). CDR3 size: 16 residues. The germline V gene encodes CDR1 LGHNA and CDR2 YSLEER. V was pared by 0 bases and J by 2 bases, with 12 bases between. CDR3 nucleotides: TGCGCCAGCAGCCAAGATGTGGGGGACCTCACAGATACGCAGTATTTT. Translation: CASSQDVGDLTDTQYF.

The chain links TRBV20-1 to TRBJ2-1, with 7 bases that match TRBD1. The ends lost 6 bases at V and 4 bases at J; junction bases unmatched: 12. The CDR3 totals 15 residues. Germline values: CDR1 DFQATT, CDR2 SNEGSKA (reference sequence). The CDR3 coding sequence is TGCAGTGCCATAAACTACAGGGGCCTATACAATGAGCAGTTCTTC. Encoded protein: CSAINYRGLYNEQFF.

This clonotype was detected ten times or more. The rearrangement joins TRBV20-1 to TRBJ2-1; 13 nucleotides align to TRBD2. Looked up from germline, CDR1 is DFQATT and CDR2 is SNEGSKA (reference sequence). CDR3 size: 15 residues. The trim removed 6 bases at V and 7 bases at J, leaving 9 bases unmatched. This CDR3 is CSAATGTSGNNEQFF. The CDR3 coding sequence is TGCAGTGCAGCAACCGGGACTAGCGGGAATAATGAGCAGTTCTTC.

This clonotype occurred a few times. The rearrangement joins TRBV5-1 to TRBJ2-5, with a tentative D call TRBD2 (5 bases). Trimming removed 4 bases from V and 2 bases from J, with 12 bases in between. From germline, CDR1 is SGHRS and CDR2 YFSETQ. This CDR3 contains 14 residues. CDR3 DNA: TGCGCCAGCAGCGCTCTGGGGAGACAAGAGACCCAGTACTTC. It specifies CASSALGRQETQYF.

CDR3 DNA sequence: TGTGCCAGCAGTTACGGGACTACGGGTGGCTACACCTTC. Translated: CASSYGTTGGYTF. The chain uses TRBV6-2 or TRBV6-3 and TRBJ1-2; D is possibly TRBD1 (5 bases). Germline V gives CDR1 MNHEY, CDR2 SVGEGT. The CDR3 is 13 amino acids. The V gene lost 2 bases and the J gene lost 7 bases, with 11 bases spanning the gap.

As to this clonotype: A read error may explain this, as a much larger clone is one base away. The chain couples TRBV10-3 to TRBJ2-3; a weak D match, TRBD2 (6 bases). Deletions cut 4 bases from V and 4 bases from J, with 12 bases between. This CDR3 comprises 14 residues. Germline CDR1 and CDR2: ENHRY and SYGVKD. CDR3 DNA: TGTGCCATCAGTGGGGTCGGGAGCCCAGATACGCAGTATTTT. Amino acid sequence: CAISGVGSPDTQYF.

This clonotype was detected many times. The V gene is TRBV21-1, the J gene TRBJ2-1; the D call TRBD1 from the table was never checked on the DNA. TRBV21-1 represents a pseudogene. The length of the CDR3 is 15 residues. Here the CDR3 DNA reads TGTGCCAGCAGCTTAACCGGGACAGGGCTAAGTGAGCAGTTCTTC. This gives the protein CASSLTGTGLSEQFF.

The chain joins TRBV6-1 to TRBJ2-1; TRBD2 agrees at 16 bases. CDR1 and CDR2 (germline): MNHNS, SASEGT. The ends lost 6 bases at V and 4 bases at J; junction bases unmatched: 3. This CDR3 region has 16 residues. The CDR3 is CASSGTSGRAYNEQFF. The DNA of the CDR3 is TGTGCCAGCAGCGGGACTAGCGGGAGGGCATACAATGAGCAGTTCTTC.

This clonotype was picked up a small number of times. The V and J genes are TRBV5-1 and TRBJ2-2; D is unresolved. The CDR3 runs 15 residues. Trimming cost V 5 bases and J 3 bases, with 14 bases left between them. The germline CDR1 and CDR2 sequences are SGHRS and YFSETQ. This chain's CDR3 is CASSSIDPDTGELFF. The CDR3 nucleotides read TGCGCCAGCAGTAGTATAGACCCCGACACCGGGGAGCTGTTTTTT.

This clonotype was counted a few times. The chain combines TRBV6-4 with TRBJ2-3; TRBD2 matches 8 bases. Trimming took 5 bases from V and 3 from J; bases not matched to a gene: 10. This CDR3 is 16 amino acids long. Germline CDR1 and CDR2: MRHNA and SNTAGT. The CDR3 here is CASSLSGGGETDTQYF. The CDR3 DNA is TGTGCCAGCAGTTTGAGCGGGGGAGGGGAGACAGATACGCAGTATTTT.

This clonotype occurred a few times. DNA for the CDR3: TGTGCCAGCAGTGTCCGAACGAGGGTAGATACGCAGTATTTT. Translated, it gives CASSVRTRVDTQYF. The chain couples TRBV2 to TRBJ2-3; weak D call: TRBD2 (5 bases). CDR1 SNHLY and CDR2 FYNNEI come from the germline V gene. The CDR3 consists of 14 residues. The V gene lost 4 bases and the J gene lost 5 bases, with 13 bases spanning the gap. The full variable domain, rest sourced from reference TRBV2 and TRBJ2-3, is EPEVTQTPSHQVTQMGQEVILRCVPISNHLYFYWYRQILGQKVEFLVSFYNNEISEKSEIFDDQFSVERPDGSNFTLKIRSTKLEDSAMYFCASSVRTRVDTQYFGPGTRLTVL.

This clonotype has just a few counts. The V call is TRBV20-1, the J call TRBJ1-6; 10 bases align to TRBD1. The germline V gene encodes CDR1 DFQATT and CDR2 SNEGSKA (reference sequence). The V segment lost 6 bases and the J segment 9 bases; nucleotides outside the gene matches: 8. CDR3 size: 14 residues. CDR3 in amino acids: CSASGQGVTSPLHF. In nucleotides, the CDR3 is TGCAGTGCCAGCGGACAGGGGGTCACTTCACCCCTCCACTTT.

The chain recombines TRBV12-3 or TRBV12-4 with TRBJ2-7; TRBD2 aligns across 8 bases. The CDR3 consists of 15 residues. Trimming took 4 bases from V and 3 from J; bases not matched to a gene: 8. The CDR3 sequence is CASSSFSGVNYEQYF. The CDR3 nucleotides are TGTGCCAGCAGTTCTTTTAGCGGGGTAAACTACGAGCAGTACTTC.

The chain has TRBV12-3 or TRBV12-4 and TRBJ2-7; D is ambiguous. The CDR3 loop spans 13 amino acids. V was pared by 2 bases and J by 4 bases, with 9 bases between. In DNA, the CDR3 is TGTGCCAGCAGTTTATTAACAATATACGAGCAGTACTTC. It yields the protein CASSLLTIYEQYF.

This clonotype came up many times. This chain joins TRBV5-1 and TRBJ2-7, with TRBD1 matching over 7 bases. Germline CDR1 and CDR2: SGHRS and YFSETQ. V shed 1 base and J 6 bases; nucleotides not matched to a gene: 10. This CDR3 contains 15 residues. CDR3 DNA: TGCGCCAGCAGCTTGTCTATGGGACAGCTAAGCGAGCAGTACTTC. Amino acid sequence: CASSLSMGQLSEQYF.

This clonotype was counted at least ten times. This chain joins TRBV20-1 and TRBJ2-3; D is uncertain. The CDR3 consists of 13 residues. CDR1 is DFQATT and CDR2 is SNEGSKA in the germline V gene (reference sequence). V was cut by 5 bases and J by 2 bases, with 11 bases left in between. The DNA for the CDR3 is TGCAGTGCTCACTGGTCCGCCACAGATACGCAGTATTTT. Its translation: CSAHWSATDTQYF.

This clonotype was recorded at least ten times. This chain joins TRBV28 and TRBJ1-5; D perhaps matches TRBD1 (6 bases). The V end lost 4 bases, the J end lost 2 bases, and 9 bases lay between the germline ends. CDR1 and CDR2 from the germline V gene are MDHEN and SYDVKM. The CDR3 runs to 14 residues. The CDR3 DNA reads TGTGCCAGCAGTTCAGGGGTCGGCAATCAGCCCCAGCATTTT. Encoded protein: CASSSGVGNQPQHF. The entire variable domain, with the rest obtained from reference TRBV28 and TRBJ1-5, is as follows: DVKVTQSSRYLVKRTGEKVFLECVQDMDHENMFWYRQDPGLGLRLIYFSYDVKMKEKGDIPEGYSVSREKKERFSLILESASTNQTSMYLCASSSGVGNQPQHFGDGTRLSIL.

This clonotype was recorded a few times. The CDR3 here is CASSQGSSSGNTIYF. The CDR3 bases are TGCGCCAGCAGCCAAGGGAGTAGCTCTGGAAACACCATATATTTT. The chain recombines TRBV5-1 with TRBJ1-3; no reliable D call. CDR1 is SGHRS and CDR2 is YFSETQ in the germline V gene. There are 15 residues in the CDR3. V dropped 4 bases and J dropped 0 bases, with 11 bases sitting between them.

V is TRBV28 and J is TRBJ2-4, with TRBD1 matching 8 bases. Germline V lookup: CDR1 MDHEN, CDR2 SYDVKM. The trim removed 5 bases at V and 8 bases at J, leaving 5 bases unmatched. CDR3 size: 13 residues. As DNA, the CDR3 is TGTGCCAGCAGTATGACAGGGGATGACATTCAGTACTTC. Amino acid sequence: CASSMTGDDIQYF.

CDR3 loop: CSVETGGYGYTF. In DNA form, the CDR3 reads TGCAGCGTTGAGACAGGGGGCTATGGCTACACCTTC. The chain has TRBV29-1 and TRBJ1-2, with 9 bases identical to TRBD1. The CDR3 length is 12 residues. CDR1 SQVTM and CDR2 ANQGSEA come from the germline V gene. With 3 bases clipped from V and 4 bases from J, the junction kept 0 bases outside the gene matches.

This clonotype has a handful of counts. The chain couples TRBV14 to TRBJ2-1; D not certain. The CDR3 is 11 residues long. V lost 2 bases and J lost 8, with 4 bases in between. Germline CDR1 SGHDN, CDR2 FVKESK. As DNA, the CDR3 is TGTGCCAGCAGCCAACTCTATGAGCAGTTCTTC. This sequence encodes CASSQLYEQFF.

There are a few counts of this clonotype. The chain is built from TRBV4-2 and TRBJ2-3; D uncertain. Germline assignment: CDR1 LGHNA and CDR2 YNFKEQ. Between the trimmed V and J ends, which lost 0 bases and 0 bases, there was a span of 16 bases. CDR3 size: 18 residues. CDR3 nucleotides: TGTGCCAGCAGCCAAGAAGAGGCTCTATCACCTAGCACAGATACGCAGTATTTT. This encodes CASSQEEALSPSTDTQYF.